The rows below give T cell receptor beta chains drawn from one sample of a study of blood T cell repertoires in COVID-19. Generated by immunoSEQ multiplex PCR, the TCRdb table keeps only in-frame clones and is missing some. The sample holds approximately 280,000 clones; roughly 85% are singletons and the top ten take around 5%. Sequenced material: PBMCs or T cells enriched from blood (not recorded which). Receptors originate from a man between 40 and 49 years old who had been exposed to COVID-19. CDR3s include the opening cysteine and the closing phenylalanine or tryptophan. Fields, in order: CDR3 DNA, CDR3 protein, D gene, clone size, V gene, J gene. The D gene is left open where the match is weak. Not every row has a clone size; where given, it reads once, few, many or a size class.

cdr3_nt: TGCGCCAGCAGCATCCGGACAGGGTTGAACACTGAAGCTTTCTTT; cdr3_aa: CASSIRTGLNTEAFF; d_call: TRBD1; clone_size: few; v_call: TRBV5-1; j_call: TRBJ1-1
cdr3_nt: TGTGCCAGCAGCTTTCAGGGGGCCCCCCATCACCAGCATTTT; cdr3_aa: CASSFQGAPHHQHF; d_call: TRBD1; clone_size: NA; v_call: TRBV5-6; j_call: TRBJ1-5
cdr3_nt: TGTGCCAGCAGCCGGGGACAGATGAACACCGGGGAGCTGTTTTTT; cdr3_aa: CASSRGQMNTGELFF; d_call: TRBD1; clone_size: once; v_call: TRBV7-2; j_call: TRBJ2-2
cdr3_nt: TGTGCCAGCAGTTTATATTACGAGCAGTACTTC; cdr3_aa: CASSLYYEQYF; d_call: NA; clone_size: NA; v_call: TRBV12-3/TRBV12-4; j_call: TRBJ2-7
cdr3_nt: TGTGCCAGCAGCTTAAGTAGTTCGGGGGGCGCCTACGAGCAGTACTTC; cdr3_aa: CASSLSSSGGAYEQYF; d_call: NA; clone_size: NA; v_call: TRBV7-6; j_call: TRBJ2-7
cdr3_nt: TGTGCCAGCAGCCAAGAAAGCGGGGGGTATGGCTACACCTTC; cdr3_aa: CASSQESGGYGYTF; d_call: NA; clone_size: once; v_call: TRBV14; j_call: TRBJ1-2
cdr3_nt: TGTGCCAGCAGTGACTCGAGTAGAAACACTGAAGCTTTCTTT; cdr3_aa: CASSDSSRNTEAFF; d_call: NA; clone_size: NA; v_call: TRBV6-4; j_call: TRBJ1-1
cdr3_nt: TGTGCCAGCAGCCGAACTAGTCAGGACACAGATACGCAGTATTTT; cdr3_aa: CASSRTSQDTDTQYF; d_call: NA; clone_size: NA; v_call: TRBV7-6; j_call: TRBJ2-3
cdr3_nt: TGCGCCAGCAGCCCAGGGGGGACCTTAGCCAAAAACATTCAGTACTTC; cdr3_aa: CASSPGGTLAKNIQYF; d_call: NA; clone_size: NA; v_call: TRBV4-1; j_call: TRBJ2-4
cdr3_nt: TGTGCCTGGAGAATACAGTTTAATTCACCCCTCCACTTT; cdr3_aa: CAWRIQFNSPLHF; d_call: NA; clone_size: NA; v_call: TRBV30; j_call: TRBJ1-6
cdr3_nt: TGTGCCAGCAGTTCAACAGGGAAATGGGCTTTCTTT; cdr3_aa: CASSSTGKWAFF; d_call: NA; clone_size: NA; v_call: TRBV12-3/TRBV12-4; j_call: TRBJ1-1
cdr3_nt: TGCACCAGCAGCCAAGCGGGGTCGGGGGGGGCCTACGAGCAGTACTTC; cdr3_aa: CTSSQAGSGGAYEQYF; d_call: NA; clone_size: NA; v_call: TRBV1; j_call: TRBJ2-7
cdr3_nt: TGCGCCAGCAGCCAAGCCCTGACAGGGGGGTACGAGCAGTACTTC; cdr3_aa: CASSQALTGGYEQYF; d_call: TRBD1; clone_size: NA; v_call: TRBV4-1; j_call: TRBJ2-7
cdr3_nt: TGTGCCAGTAGCCGACGGGACTCCACATATACGCAGTATTTT; cdr3_aa: CASSRRDSTYTQYF; d_call: NA; clone_size: NA; v_call: TRBV19; j_call: TRBJ2-3
cdr3_nt: TGTGCCAGCAGACTAGCGGACCTCAATGAGCAGTTCTTC; cdr3_aa: CASRLADLNEQFF; d_call: TRBD2; clone_size: few; v_call: TRBV12-3/TRBV12-4; j_call: TRBJ2-1
cdr3_nt: TGTGCCAGCAGGCTCTCCCGGGACTCCGCCTACGAGCAGTACTTC; cdr3_aa: CASRLSRDSAYEQYF; d_call: NA; clone_size: NA; v_call: TRBV27; j_call: TRBJ2-7
cdr3_nt: TGTGCCAGCAGTCCCGGACAGGGCAGTTCACCCCTCCACTTT; cdr3_aa: CASSPGQGSSPLHF; d_call: TRBD1; clone_size: many; v_call: TRBV7-9; j_call: TRBJ1-6
cdr3_nt: TGTGCCAGCAGCTCCAGGACAGGGACAGATACGCAGTATTTT; cdr3_aa: CASSSRTGTDTQYF; d_call: TRBD1; clone_size: NA; v_call: TRBV5-4; j_call: TRBJ2-3
cdr3_nt: TGTGCCAGCGGTAACAGGGGGATCCCCACTGAAGCTTTCTTT; cdr3_aa: CASGNRGIPTEAFF; d_call: TRBD1; clone_size: NA; v_call: TRBV27; j_call: TRBJ1-1
cdr3_nt: TGTGCCATCAGTGAGTCTAGGGGTACCCTTAGCAATCAGCCCCAGCATTTT; cdr3_aa: CAISESRGTLSNQPQHF; d_call: NA; clone_size: NA; v_call: TRBV10-3; j_call: TRBJ1-5
cdr3_nt: TGTGCCAGCAGTCCGGGAGGAGGGGGCTCCTACGAGCAGTACTTC; cdr3_aa: CASSPGGGGSYEQYF; d_call: NA; clone_size: NA; v_call: TRBV28; j_call: TRBJ2-7
cdr3_nt: TGTGCCAGTGCTGACGTCTTGGGACAAGCATACAATGAGCAGTTCTTC; cdr3_aa: CASADVLGQAYNEQFF; d_call: NA; clone_size: NA; v_call: TRBV19; j_call: TRBJ2-1
cdr3_nt: TGTGCCAGCAGCTCCGGGACTAGCCCCCGCAATGAGCAGTTCTTC; cdr3_aa: CASSSGTSPRNEQFF; d_call: TRBD2; clone_size: NA; v_call: TRBV7-3; j_call: TRBJ2-1
cdr3_nt: TGTGCCAGCAGTACTAGGGAAGAGACCCAGTACTTC; cdr3_aa: CASSTREETQYF; d_call: NA; clone_size: NA; v_call: TRBV2; j_call: TRBJ2-5
cdr3_nt: TGCGCCAGCAGCTCGCTAGCAGAGGGGGAGCTGTTTTTT; cdr3_aa: CASSSLAEGELFF; d_call: NA; clone_size: NA; v_call: TRBV5-1; j_call: TRBJ2-2
cdr3_nt: TGTGCCAGCAGCTTGGCCGGGTCGGTGGTGACCGGGGAGCTGTTTTTT; cdr3_aa: CASSLAGSVVTGELFF; d_call: NA; clone_size: NA; v_call: TRBV5-8; j_call: TRBJ2-2
cdr3_nt: TGTGCCAGCAGTGAAGTGGAGCGGGAGACCCAGTACTTC; cdr3_aa: CASSEVERETQYF; d_call: NA; clone_size: NA; v_call: TRBV6-1; j_call: TRBJ2-5
cdr3_nt: TGCGCCAGCAGCCAAACCGGGACAGAGAATGAAAAACTGTTTTTT; cdr3_aa: CASSQTGTENEKLFF; d_call: TRBD1; clone_size: NA; v_call: TRBV4-1; j_call: TRBJ1-4
cdr3_nt: TGCGCCAGCAGCCAAGGACCGGGCTACGAGCAGTACTTC; cdr3_aa: CASSQGPGYEQYF; d_call: NA; clone_size: NA; v_call: TRBV4-1; j_call: TRBJ2-7
cdr3_nt: TGTGCCAGCAGCTCCAATGAGGTTAGCAATCAGCCCCAGCATTTT; cdr3_aa: CASSSNEVSNQPQHF; d_call: NA; clone_size: NA; v_call: TRBV11-2; j_call: TRBJ1-5
cdr3_nt: TGTGCCAGCAGCTATCGTCTAGCGACCGGGGAGCTGTTTTTT; cdr3_aa: CASSYRLATGELFF; d_call: NA; clone_size: NA; v_call: TRBV5-5; j_call: TRBJ2-2
cdr3_nt: TGTGCCAGCAGAGGGACAGGTATTAATTCACCCCTCCACTTT; cdr3_aa: CASRGTGINSPLHF; d_call: TRBD1; clone_size: NA; v_call: TRBV27; j_call: TRBJ1-6
cdr3_nt: TGTGCCTGGGGCGTGAGGAAAAACTCTGGAAACACCATATATTTT; cdr3_aa: CAWGVRKNSGNTIYF; d_call: NA; clone_size: NA; v_call: TRBV30; j_call: TRBJ1-3
cdr3_nt: TGTGCCACAAAGACTGGCCCTGGGGAGTTTTACGAGCAGTACTTC; cdr3_aa: CATKTGPGEFYEQYF; d_call: NA; clone_size: NA; v_call: TRBV2; j_call: TRBJ2-7
cdr3_nt: TGTGCCAGCAGTGAAGGGGGGCTAGCGGGAGGGCCCGCGTATTTT; cdr3_aa: CASSEGGLAGGPAYF; d_call: TRBD2; clone_size: few; v_call: TRBV2; j_call: TRBJ2-3
cdr3_nt: TGTGCCAGCAGCTCTCTAGCGGGAAACAATGAGCAGTTCTTC; cdr3_aa: CASSSLAGNNEQFF; d_call: TRBD2; clone_size: NA; v_call: TRBV11-2; j_call: TRBJ2-1
cdr3_nt: TGTGCCAGCAGCGTACTTGACAAGAACTACGAGCAGTACTTC; cdr3_aa: CASSVLDKNYEQYF; d_call: NA; clone_size: NA; v_call: TRBV9; j_call: TRBJ2-7
cdr3_nt: TGTGCCAGCAGACGCCCAGGGTTAGTGACCGGGGAGCTGTTTTTT; cdr3_aa: CASRRPGLVTGELFF; d_call: NA; clone_size: NA; v_call: TRBV6-5; j_call: TRBJ2-2
cdr3_nt: TGTGCCAGCATACTCGCGCGGGTGGGAAACACCATATATTTT; cdr3_aa: CASILARVGNTIYF; d_call: NA; clone_size: NA; v_call: TRBV6-5; j_call: TRBJ1-3
cdr3_nt: TGTGCCAGCAGCCCGGGGGGCACAACTAATGAAAAACTGTTTTTT; cdr3_aa: CASSPGGTTNEKLFF; d_call: NA; clone_size: NA; v_call: TRBV3-1/TRBV3-2; j_call: TRBJ1-4
cdr3_nt: TGTGCCAGCAGGGTCCTTGGCGGGAGTCTTGAGCAGTTCTTC; cdr3_aa: CASRVLGGSLEQFF; d_call: TRBD2; clone_size: NA; v_call: TRBV2; j_call: TRBJ2-1
cdr3_nt: TGCGCCAGCAGCGTCACGGGACTAGCGGGAGTCGATGAGCAGTTCTTC; cdr3_aa: CASSVTGLAGVDEQFF; d_call: TRBD2; clone_size: NA; v_call: TRBV5-1; j_call: TRBJ2-1
cdr3_nt: TGTGCCACAAAGGGACAGGGGGGGAATGAGCAGTTCTTC; cdr3_aa: CATKGQGGNEQFF; d_call: TRBD1; clone_size: NA; v_call: TRBV2; j_call: TRBJ2-1
cdr3_nt: TGTGCCAGCAGCGTACTATCTGGGGCCAACGTCCTGACTTTC; cdr3_aa: CASSVLSGANVLTF; d_call: NA; clone_size: NA; v_call: TRBV9; j_call: TRBJ2-6
cdr3_nt: TGTGCCAGCAGGGAGACAACAGGATCCTATGACTATGGCTACACCTTC; cdr3_aa: CASRETTGSYDYGYTF; d_call: NA; clone_size: NA; v_call: TRBV6-6; j_call: TRBJ1-2
cdr3_nt: TGTGCCAGTCGGGTCACGCAGAGGGTTCGGGAGATGTTTTTT; cdr3_aa: CASRVTQRVREMFF; d_call: NA; clone_size: NA; v_call: TRBV19; j_call: TRBJ1-4
cdr3_nt: TGCGCCAGCAGCGACTTAGGGACAGTCACTAGCACAGATACGCAGTATTTT; cdr3_aa: CASSDLGTVTSTDTQYF; d_call: TRBD1; clone_size: NA; v_call: TRBV5-1; j_call: TRBJ2-3
cdr3_nt: TGCGCCAGCAGTCTTCTCCGGGACAGATTCACAGATACGCAGTATTTT; cdr3_aa: CASSLLRDRFTDTQYF; d_call: TRBD1; clone_size: NA; v_call: TRBV23-1; j_call: TRBJ2-3
cdr3_nt: TGTGCCAGTAGTATAACCCTAAGAGGCACTGAAGCTTTCTTT; cdr3_aa: CASSITLRGTEAFF; d_call: NA; clone_size: many; v_call: TRBV19; j_call: TRBJ1-1
cdr3_nt: TGCAGTGCAGGCGGCGATCAGCCCCAGCATTTT; cdr3_aa: CSAGGDQPQHF; d_call: NA; clone_size: NA; v_call: TRBV20-1; j_call: TRBJ1-5
cdr3_nt: TGTGCCAGCAGTTTCGCGGATTCCTACGAGCAGTACTTC; cdr3_aa: CASSFADSYEQYF; d_call: NA; clone_size: NA; v_call: TRBV27; j_call: TRBJ2-7
cdr3_nt: TGTGCCAGTAGTATGGGTCAATCGAGAGGTACTGAAGCTTTCTTT; cdr3_aa: CASSMGQSRGTEAFF; d_call: NA; clone_size: NA; v_call: TRBV19; j_call: TRBJ1-1